Listed below are T cell receptor beta chains from one sample, sequenced in a study of blood T cell repertoires in COVID-19. Sequenced by immunoSEQ multiplex PCR; TCRdb stores in-frame clones only, minus some. Seen here are over 110,000 clones, 81% observed once, and the top ten hold around 8.2%. Sequenced input: peripheral blood. These receptor sequences come from a human donor in a cohort sampled during active COVID-19. Each CDR3 is given with its conserved first and last residue. A D gene is named only where the DNA matches it firmly. Only part of the rows carry a size: once, few, many, or a class if the clone is expanded.

v_gene	abundance	d_gene	j_gene	CDR3nt	CDR3aa
TRBV7-2	-	TRBD2	TRBJ2-3	TGTGCCAGCAGCTTCGCGGGAGGGGGGGGCACAGATACGCAGTATTTT	CASSFAGGGGTDTQYF
TRBV7-2	once	-	TRBJ2-2	TGTGCCAGCAGCTTAGTGGCTAGTAGGGGGGAGCTGTTTTTT	CASSLVASRGELFF
TRBV5-6	-	TRBD2	TRBJ2-5	TGTGCCAGCAGCTTGGATCCGGGGAGGGACGCAGAGACCCAGTACTTC	CASSLDPGRDAETQYF
TRBV28	-	TRBD1	TRBJ1-6	TGTGCCAGCAGTTTTCCGACAGGGGGAAGTTCACCCCTCCACTTT	CASSFPTGGSSPLHF
TRBV28	once	-	TRBJ2-7	TGTGCCACCTCTCAGAGGGAAGGGTACTCCTACGAGCAGTACTTC	CATSQREGYSYEQYF
TRBV6-6	once	TRBD1	TRBJ1-2	TGTGCCAGCAGCCCCACAGGGGACTATGGCTACACCTTC	CASSPTGDYGYTF
TRBV24-1	-	TRBD1	TRBJ2-5	TGTGCCACCAGTGACTCCGGGACAGGGCTCCTCTTGGAGACCCAGTACTTC	CATSDSGTGLLLETQYF
TRBV11-1	-	-	TRBJ2-1	TGTGCCAGCAGCGAACAGGGTTCCTACAATGAGCAGTTCTTC	CASSEQGSYNEQFF
TRBV19	-	-	TRBJ2-7	TGTGCCAGTAGTATAGTCGAGGGCAACTACGAGCAGTACTTC	CASSIVEGNYEQYF
TRBV4-3	-	-	TRBJ2-4	TGCGCCAGCAGCCACAACAGGCGTCTAGCCAAAAACATTCAGTACTTC	CASSHNRRLAKNIQYF
TRBV4-1	-	-	TRBJ2-5	TGCGCCAGCAGCTACCAGACGGGACTGCAAGAGACCCAGTACTTC	CASSYQTGLQETQYF
TRBV5-4	-	TRBD1	TRBJ2-1	TGTGCCAGCAGCCCCTTACAGGGGATGTATGAGCAGTTCTTC	CASSPLQGMYEQFF
TRBV7-3	-	TRBD1	TRBJ1-1	TGTGCCAGCAGCTTAACCTCCAGACAGGGGGCGAACACTGAAGCTTTCTTT	CASSLTSRQGANTEAFF
TRBV14	-	-	TRBJ1-1	TGTGCCAGCAGCCACAGCCCGGGGACTGAAGCTTTCTTT	CASSHSPGTEAFF
TRBV9	-	-	TRBJ2-7	TGTGCCAGCAGCGTAGGACTGCCAAGCTCCTACGAGCAGTACTTC	CASSVGLPSSYEQYF
TRBV28	-	TRBD1	TRBJ1-4	TGTGCCAGCAGTCCGACACCGGGACAGGGGCTGAAAAAACTGTTTTTT	CASSPTPGQGLKKLFF
TRBV7-2	-	-	TRBJ2-2	TGTGCCAGCAGCTCTGGCTGGGGACAAAACACCGGGGAGCTGTTTTTT	CASSSGWGQNTGELFF
TRBV19	-	-	TRBJ2-6	TGTGCCAGTAGCCCTGGGCTCGGGAGCTCTGGGGCCAACGTCCTGACTTTC	CASSPGLGSSGANVLTF
TRBV3-1/TRBV3-2	-	-	TRBJ2-1	TGTGCCAGCAGCCAAGACAGGGCTCCCTACAATGAGCAGTTCTTC	CASSQDRAPYNEQFF
TRBV2	-	TRBD2	TRBJ2-5	TGTGCCAGCAGTGCGCTAGCGGGTACGCCTGGGACCCAGTACTTC	CASSALAGTPGTQYF
TRBV28	-	TRBD1	TRBJ1-1	TGTGCCAGCACCGAGACCAGGACCGGGACAGGGGTTTCCGAAGCTTTCTTT	CASTETRTGTGVSEAFF
TRBV27	-	TRBD2	TRBJ2-2	TGTGCCAGCAGTCACCTTAGCGGGAGGGCCGTCACCGGGGAGCTGTTTTTT	CASSHLSGRAVTGELFF
TRBV19	few	TRBD2	TRBJ2-1	TGTGCCAGTTGCGGACTAGCGGGGCCCCGGTATGAGCAGTTCTTC	CASCGLAGPRYEQFF
TRBV27	once	TRBD1	TRBJ1-2	TGTGCCAGCAGTCCCCGGGGACAGAGCTATGGCTACACCTTC	CASSPRGQSYGYTF
TRBV2	-	TRBD1	TRBJ1-5	TGTGCCAGCAGTCAAGGACAGGGGGCTCAGCCCCAGCATTTT	CASSQGQGAQPQHF
TRBV28	-	TRBD2	TRBJ2-1	TGTGCCAGCTATACGGGAGGGCCCAATGAGCAGTTCTTC	CASYTGGPNEQFF
TRBV5-6	-	TRBD1	TRBJ1-2	TGTGCCAGCAGCTTAACAGGGGGCGCTGGGTATGGCTACACCTTC	CASSLTGGAGYGYTF
TRBV28	few	TRBD2	TRBJ2-2	TGTGCCAGCAGTTCACTAGCGGGAGGTTCCGGGGAGCTGTTTTTT	CASSSLAGGSGELFF
TRBV19	-	-	TRBJ2-5	TGTGCCAGTAGTATTTCTGCGTTAGAGACCCAGTACTTC	CASSISALETQYF
TRBV7-2	-	-	TRBJ2-7	TGTGCCAGCAGCTTCGGAGACCGGATTTACTCCTACGAGCAGTACTTC	CASSFGDRIYSYEQYF
TRBV19	-	TRBD2	TRBJ2-3	TGTGCCAGTAAGCCTTGGACTAGCGGGAACGCAGATACGCAGTATTTT	CASKPWTSGNADTQYF